This TCR beta chain is from a study of vaccination effects on CD4 cells after COVID-19. An approximately ten-day culture period preceded the isolation of CD4+ T cells. Participants got two doses of BNT162b2 or mRNA-1273 vaccine. This clone was seen only once. Its antigen remains unidentified. Looked up from germline, CDR1 is LGHDT and CDR2 is YNNKEL (reference sequence). CDR3 length: 14 residues. Trimming removed 5 bases from V and 0 bases from J; junction bases left unmatched: 2. Data came from immunoSEQ multiplex PCR; TCRdb stores just in-frame clones and leaves some out. Among some 60,000 clones listed, less than 80% were seen once.

Sample: CD4+ T cells from PBMCs cultured without peptide, taken after COVID-19 vaccination. This TCR came from a human donor who received a COVID-19 vaccine. The chain is built from TRBV3-1 (or the pseudogene TRBV3-2) and TRBJ2-3; 7 bases align to TRBD1. CDR3 nucleotide sequence: TGTGCCAGCAGCACAGGGGCCAGCACAGATACGCAGTATTTT. This gives the protein CASSTGASTDTQYF.